The clone carrying this T cell receptor (beta chain) showed up many times. The antigen is not known. TCRdb passed the RT-PCR reads through MiXCR, listing each CDR3 protein once. Among about 700,000 distinct CDR3 sequences listed, less than 15% were seen once. This sample stems from a study of response to subunit inactivated influenza vaccine. Whole-study findings and limits: A suggestion made by the authors is that each seasonal influenza vaccination recruits few new T cells.

The CDR3 has 17 residues. Germline V CDR1 and CDR2: SGHRS, YFSETQ. V dropped 3 bases and J dropped 3; count of bases not matched to a gene: 9. The chain recombines TRBV5-1 with TRBJ2-5; the match to TRBD2 covers 12 bases. The sample in question was PBMCs from blood, obtained about 14 days before vaccination. The receptor's source is a man aged 45 to 65 who received an inactivated influenza vaccine. The CDR3 loop is CASSSFGLAGPKETQYF. The DNA of the CDR3 is TGCGCCAGCAGCTCATTCGGACTAGCGGGGCCGAAAGAGACCCAGTACTTC.